The 20 T cell receptor beta chains presented below share a single source sample, sequenced in a study of T cells after yellow fever vaccination. Each CDR3 protein gets one entry after TCRdb re-called the 5' RACE reads with MiXCR. This sample has 450,000 to 650,000 distinct CDR3 sequences; around an eighth occur once, and the top ten carry over 12%. The sample was PBMCs, taken on the day of the yellow fever booster vaccination. All receptors derive from a man under 40 who received the YFV17D yellow fever vaccine.

This clonotype was picked up a small number of times. The chain couples TRBV12-3 or TRBV12-4 to TRBJ2-3, with a weak D call TRBD1 (6 bases). V was shortened by 5 bases and J by 5 bases, with 11 bases between the two germline ends. The CDR3 covers 13 residues. The CDR3 is CASSPGVGDTQYF. CDR3 coding DNA: TGTGCCAGCAGTCCAGGGGTGGGAGATACGCAGTATTTT.

This clonotype has more than one count but fewer than ten. V gene TRBV23-1 combines with J gene TRBJ2-3; D remains ambiguous. TRBV23-1 is noted as an ORF with a role that remains uncertain. The V end lost 4 bases, the J end lost 6 bases, and 8 bases lay between the germline ends. The CDR3 spans 12 residues. The CDR3 DNA reads TGCGCCAGCAGTCCGTTTTGGGATACGCAGTATTTT. Translating gives CASSPFWDTQYF.

The V call is TRBV21-1, the J call TRBJ2-3; the table's D call TRBD1 went unverified against the DNA. TRBV21-1 is a pseudogene. CDR3 size: 14 residues. In DNA form, the CDR3 reads TGTGCCAGCAGCAAAGACAGGCGTGGGGATACGCAGTATTTT. Protein product: CASSKDRRGDTQYF.

The rearrangement links TRBV7-8 to TRBJ2-1; no firm D call. The CDR3 is made up of 13 amino acids. The V and J ends lost 2 bases and 10 bases respectively, with 12 bases between them. Germline V gives CDR1 SGHVS, CDR2 FQNEAQ. This CDR3 reads CASSLLRDQEQFF. CDR3 nucleotide sequence: TGTGCCAGCAGCTTATTAAGAGATCAGGAGCAGTTCTTC. The full variable domain, completed using reference TRBV7-8 and TRBJ2-1, is GAGVSQSPRYKVAKRGQDVALRCDPISGHVSLFWYQQALGQGPEFLTYFQNEAQLDKSGLPSDRFFAERPEGSVSTLKIQRTQQEDSAVYLCASSLLRDQEQFFGPGTRLTVL.

V and J are TRBV7-2 and TRBJ2-1, with TRBD1 matching 11 bases. Germline V CDR1 and CDR2: SGHTA, FQGNSA. With 4 bases clipped from V and 13 bases from J, the junction kept 9 bases outside the gene matches. This CDR3 region has 14 residues. The CDR3 loop reads CASSSLPDRGHQFF. As DNA, the CDR3 is TGTGCCAGCAGCTCCCTCCCGGACAGGGGGCATCAGTTCTTC.

J is TRBJ2-4 and V is TRBV12-3 or TRBV12-4; tentative D call: TRBD1 (5 bases). This CDR3 is 14 amino acids long. V was cut by 2 bases and J by 10 bases, with 15 bases left in between. Here the CDR3 reads CASSLHLQGSIQYF. In nucleotides, the CDR3 is TGTGCCAGCAGTTTACATCTGCAGGGAAGTATTCAGTACTTC.

A few counts support this clonotype. The rearrangement joins TRBV18 to TRBJ1-2, with D possibly matching TRBD1 (5 bases). Germline V lookup: CDR1 KGHSH, CDR2 LQKENI. CDR3 length: 15 amino acids. Trimming removed 4 bases at V and 3 bases at J, with 15 bases between. CDR3 amino acids: CASSLSTGIYYGYTF. As DNA, the CDR3 is TGTGCCAGCTCACTCTCCACAGGCATCTACTATGGCTACACCTTC.

In its sample, this clonotype was seen a few times. This chain connects TRBV20-1 to TRBJ1-6; 7 bases align to TRBD1. V was pared by 4 bases and J by 7 bases, with 7 bases of the junction left unmatched. The CDR3 sequence is 14 residues long. Germline V gene lookup returns CDR1 DFQATT and CDR2 SNEGSKA (reference sequence). The DNA for the CDR3 is TGCAGTGCTACAGCCGGGACAGTCAATTCACCCCTCCACTTT. This encodes CSATAGTVNSPLHF.

This clonotype has just a few counts. J is TRBJ2-7 and V is TRBV28; D might be TRBD1 (5 bases). The CDR3 is made up of 18 amino acids. Trimming removed 2 bases at V and 1 base at J, with 21 bases between. CDR1 and CDR2 (germline): MDHEN, SYDVKM. The CDR3: CASSLRGDRGRVSYEQYF. CDR3 DNA: TGTGCCAGCAGTTTAAGAGGTGATAGGGGCAGGGTGTCCTACGAGCAGTACTTC.

The chain joins TRBV20-1 to TRBJ1-2, with D tentatively TRBD1 (6 bases). Germline CDR1 is DFQATT and CDR2 is SNEGSKA (reference sequence). The germline V and J ends were trimmed by 0 bases and 7 bases, with 15 bases remaining between them. This CDR3 comprises 14 residues. CDR3 in amino acids: CSARERVTGFGYTF. DNA for the CDR3: TGCAGTGCTAGAGAACGTGTGACAGGTTTTGGCTACACCTTC.

The table lists this clonotype with a few counts. V gene TRBV4-3 combines with J gene TRBJ2-3; 7 bases are a match to TRBD2. Germline lookup yields CDR1 LGHNA and CDR2 YSLEER. CDR3 size: 15 residues. After removal of 3 bases from V and 2 bases from J, the junction contained 5 bases not matched to a gene. The CDR3 nucleotides are TGCGCCAGCAGCCAGAGCGGGGCCGACACAGATACGCAGTATTTT. The encoded protein is CASSQSGADTDTQYF.

The chain recombines TRBV7-2 with TRBJ2-7; 8 bases map to TRBD2. The CDR3 runs 15 residues. J lost 1 base, V lost 10 bases, and 12 bases had no gene match. Germline V gene lookup returns CDR1 SGHTA and CDR2 FQGNSA. The CDR3 nucleotides are TGTGCCACAACCCCGGGGGGGGCACGATCCTACGAGCAGTACTTC. This gives the protein CATTPGGARSYEQYF.

This clonotype was seen just once. The J gene is TRBJ2-3, the V gene TRBV11-3; D possibly uses TRBD1 or TRBD2 (5 bases each). Germline V gives CDR1 SGHNT, CDR2 YENEEA. This CDR3 has 15 amino acids. V was trimmed by 0 bases and J by 3 bases, leaving 10 bases between them. The CDR3 loop reads CASSLEGELTDTQYF. DNA for the CDR3: TGTGCCAGCAGCTTAGAAGGGGAGCTAACAGATACGCAGTATTTT.

This clonotype has only a few counts. This rearrangement joins TRBV2 to TRBJ2-5; 9 bases align to TRBD1. Trimming removed 0 bases from V and 5 bases from J; junction bases left unmatched: 4. This CDR3 is built from 15 residues. The germline V gene encodes CDR1 SNHLY and CDR2 FYNNEI. The CDR3 nucleotides read TGTGCCAGCAGTGAAGCCGGGACAGGGTTTGAGACCCAGTACTTC. It is translated as CASSEAGTGFETQYF.

CDR3 DNA: TGTGCCAGCAGCCTACATAGTCGCCAAGAGACCCAGTACTTC. As protein: CASSLHSRQETQYF. The chain is built from TRBV9 and TRBJ2-5; D not resolved. The V and J ends lost 4 bases and 1 base respectively, with 11 bases between them. Germline CDR1 and CDR2: SGDLS and YYNGEE. The CDR3 sequence is 14 residues long.

This clonotype was detected ten times or more. The rearrangement joins TRBV12-3 or TRBV12-4 to TRBJ2-7, with TRBD2 matching over 8 bases. J was trimmed by 5 bases and V by 7 bases; bases with no gene match: 7. This CDR3 contains 13 residues. The DNA for the CDR3 is TGTGCCAGCAACCCAGCGGGGGTCCACGAGCAGTACTTC. Translating gives CASNPAGVHEQYF.

The rearrangement links TRBV12-3 or TRBV12-4 to TRBJ2-7; D is uncertain. The V end lost 3 bases, the J end lost 0 bases, and 9 bases lay between the germline ends. This CDR3 has 14 residues. The CDR3 protein is CASSLNQLSYEQYF. CDR3 in DNA: TGTGCCAGCAGTTTGAATCAGCTCTCCTACGAGCAGTACTTC.

This clonotype was counted many times. This chain links TRBV4-3 with TRBJ1-6; D ambiguous. Trimming took 1 base from V and 10 from J, leaving 11 bases between them. CDR1 and CDR2 (germline): LGHNA, YSLEER. This CDR3 comprises 14 residues. The CDR3 DNA is TGCGCCAGCAGCCAAGTAAGGGTGGGGTCACCCCTCCACTTT. Translated: CASSQVRVGSPLHF.

V gene TRBV7-2 combines with J gene TRBJ2-5, with D unclear. V dropped 10 bases and J dropped 0 bases, with 12 bases sitting between them. Germline CDR1 SGHTA, CDR2 FQGNSA. The CDR3 extends over 13 amino acids. Here the CDR3 reads CATSRIYQETQYF. CDR3 DNA sequence: TGTGCCACAAGCCGAATCTACCAAGAGACCCAGTACTTC.

This clonotype has a count of ten or more. V gene TRBV18 combines with J gene TRBJ2-7, with 10 bases aligning to TRBD1. The CDR3 has 14 residues. The V gene's germline CDR1 is KGHSH and CDR2 LQKENI. The V gene end was trimmed by 3 bases and the J gene end by 7 bases; junction bases not matched to a gene: 6. CDR3 loop: CASSPRTGGEEQYF. Here the CDR3 DNA reads TGTGCCAGCTCACCCAGGACAGGGGGGGAAGAGCAGTACTTC.